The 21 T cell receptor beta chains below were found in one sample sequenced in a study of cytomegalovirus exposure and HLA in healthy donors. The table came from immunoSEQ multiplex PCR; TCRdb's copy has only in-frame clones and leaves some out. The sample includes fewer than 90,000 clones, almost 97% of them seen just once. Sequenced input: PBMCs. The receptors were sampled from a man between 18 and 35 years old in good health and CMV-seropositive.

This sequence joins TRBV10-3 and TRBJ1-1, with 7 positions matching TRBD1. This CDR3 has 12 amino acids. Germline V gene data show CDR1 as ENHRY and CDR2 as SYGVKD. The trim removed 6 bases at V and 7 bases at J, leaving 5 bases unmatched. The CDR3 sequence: CAIRTGSGEAFF. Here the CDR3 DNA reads TGTGCCATCAGGACAGGGTCCGGTGAAGCTTTCTTT.

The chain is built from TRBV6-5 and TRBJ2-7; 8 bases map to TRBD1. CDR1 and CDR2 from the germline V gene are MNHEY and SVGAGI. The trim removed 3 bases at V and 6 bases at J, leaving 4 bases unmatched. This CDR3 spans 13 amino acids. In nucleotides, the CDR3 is TGTGCCAGCAGTTATCAGGGGGCGGCCGAGCAGTACTTC. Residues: CASSYQGAAEQYF.

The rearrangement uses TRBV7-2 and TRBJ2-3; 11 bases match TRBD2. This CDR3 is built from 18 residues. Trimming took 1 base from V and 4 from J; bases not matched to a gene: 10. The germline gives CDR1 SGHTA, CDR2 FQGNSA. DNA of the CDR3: TGTGCCAGCAGCTTAGATCCTAGCGGGAGGTTTGGCCCAGATACGCAGTATTTT. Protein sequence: CASSLDPSGRFGPDTQYF.

This CDR3 is CASSLRGDGYTF. The CDR3 nucleotides read TGTGCCAGCAGTTTGCGGGGGGACGGCTACACCTTC. J is TRBJ1-2 and V is TRBV28; D might be TRBD1 (5 bases). The CDR3 spans 12 residues. Trimming removed 3 bases from V and 8 bases from J, with 10 bases in between. The germline V gene encodes CDR1 MDHEN and CDR2 SYDVKM.

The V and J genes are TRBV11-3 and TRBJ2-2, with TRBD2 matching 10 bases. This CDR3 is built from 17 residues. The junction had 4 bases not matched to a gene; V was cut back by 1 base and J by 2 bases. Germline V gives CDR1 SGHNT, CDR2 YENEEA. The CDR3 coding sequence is TGTGCCAGCAGCTTAGCTAGCGGGAGACCCAACACCGGGGAGCTGTTTTTT. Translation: CASSLASGRPNTGELFF.

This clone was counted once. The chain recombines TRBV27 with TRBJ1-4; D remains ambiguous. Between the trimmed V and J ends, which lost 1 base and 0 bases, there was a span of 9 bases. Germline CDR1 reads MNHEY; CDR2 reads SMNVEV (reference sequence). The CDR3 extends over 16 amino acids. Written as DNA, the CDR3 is TGTGCCAGCAGTTTATATGGCATTTCAACTAATGAAAAACTGTTTTTT. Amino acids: CASSLYGISTNEKLFF.

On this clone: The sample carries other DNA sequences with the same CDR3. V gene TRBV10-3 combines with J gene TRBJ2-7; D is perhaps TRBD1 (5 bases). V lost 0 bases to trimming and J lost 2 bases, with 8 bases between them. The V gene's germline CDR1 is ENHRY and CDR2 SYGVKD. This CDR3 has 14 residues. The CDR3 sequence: CAISESRGPYEQYF. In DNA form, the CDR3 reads TGTGCCATCAGTGAGTCTAGGGGTCCCTACGAGCAGTACTTC.

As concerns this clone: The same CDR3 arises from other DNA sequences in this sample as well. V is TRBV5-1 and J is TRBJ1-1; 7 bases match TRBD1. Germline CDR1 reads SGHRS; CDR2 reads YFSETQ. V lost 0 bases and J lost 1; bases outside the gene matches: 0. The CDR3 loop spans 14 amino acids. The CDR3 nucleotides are TGCGCCAGCAGCTTGGAGGGGGCGAACACTGAAGCTTTCTTT. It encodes CASSLEGANTEAFF.

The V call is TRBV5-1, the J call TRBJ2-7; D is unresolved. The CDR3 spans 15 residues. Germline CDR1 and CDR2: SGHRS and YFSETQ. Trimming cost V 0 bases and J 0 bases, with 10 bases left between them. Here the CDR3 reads CASSLVTGYSYEQYF. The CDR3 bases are TGCGCCAGCAGCTTGGTTACCGGGTACTCCTACGAGCAGTACTTC.

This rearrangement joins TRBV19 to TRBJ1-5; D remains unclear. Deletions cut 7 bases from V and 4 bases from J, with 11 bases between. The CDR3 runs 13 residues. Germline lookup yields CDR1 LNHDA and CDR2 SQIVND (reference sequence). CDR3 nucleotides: TGTGCCAGTAAGTGGGCGGGTAATCAGCCCCAGCATTTT. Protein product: CASKWAGNQPQHF.

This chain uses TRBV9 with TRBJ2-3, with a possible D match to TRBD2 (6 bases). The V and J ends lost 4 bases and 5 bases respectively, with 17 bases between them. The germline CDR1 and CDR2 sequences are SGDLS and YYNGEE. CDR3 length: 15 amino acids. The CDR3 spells CASSQSGRPVDTQYF. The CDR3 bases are TGTGCCAGCAGCCAAAGCGGGCGACCGGTAGATACGCAGTATTTT. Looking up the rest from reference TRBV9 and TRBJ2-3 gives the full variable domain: DSGVTQTPKHLITATGQRVTLRCSPRSGDLSVYWYQQSLDQGLQFLIQYYNGEERAKGNILERFSAQQFPDLHSELNLSSLELGDSALYFCASSQSGRPVDTQYFGPGTRLTVL.

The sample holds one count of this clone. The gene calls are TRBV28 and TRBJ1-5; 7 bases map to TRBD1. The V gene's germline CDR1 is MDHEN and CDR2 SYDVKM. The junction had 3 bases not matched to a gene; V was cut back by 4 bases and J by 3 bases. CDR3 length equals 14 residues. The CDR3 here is CASSSGQDNQPQHF. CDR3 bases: TGTGCCAGCAGTTCAGGACAGGACAATCAGCCCCAGCATTTT.

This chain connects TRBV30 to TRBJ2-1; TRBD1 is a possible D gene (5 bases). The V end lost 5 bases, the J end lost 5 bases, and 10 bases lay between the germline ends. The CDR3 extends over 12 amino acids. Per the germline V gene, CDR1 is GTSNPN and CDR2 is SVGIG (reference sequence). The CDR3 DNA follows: TGTGCCTGGGACAGTCAAGACAATGAGCAGTTCTTC. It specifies CAWDSQDNEQFF.

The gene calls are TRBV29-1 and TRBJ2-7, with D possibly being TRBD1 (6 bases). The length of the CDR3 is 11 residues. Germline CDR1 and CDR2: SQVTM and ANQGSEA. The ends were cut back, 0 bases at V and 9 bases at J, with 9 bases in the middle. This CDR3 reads CSVEDQTGQYF. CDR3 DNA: TGCAGCGTTGAAGATCAGACAGGGCAGTACTTC.

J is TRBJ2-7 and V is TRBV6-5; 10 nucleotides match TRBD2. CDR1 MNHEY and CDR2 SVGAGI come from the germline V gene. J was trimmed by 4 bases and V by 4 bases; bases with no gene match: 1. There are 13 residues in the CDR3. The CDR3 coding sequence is TGTGCCAGCAGTTCTAGCGGGAGATACGAGCAGTACTTC. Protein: CASSSSGRYEQYF.

The CDR3 bases are TGTGCCAGCAGCTTCACAGTTAACACCGGGGAGCTGTTTTTT. This codes for CASSFTVNTGELFF. This chain links TRBV5-4 with TRBJ2-2; D remains unclear. Germline lookup yields CDR1 SGHNT and CDR2 YYREEE (reference sequence). Trimming removed 2 bases from V and 2 bases from J, with 7 bases in between. CDR3 size: 14 residues. The whole variable domain, filled in from reference TRBV5-4 and TRBJ2-2, reads ETGVTQSPTHLIKTRGQQVTLRCSSQSGHNTVSWYQQALGQGPQFIFQYYREEENGRGNFPPRFSGLQFPNYSSELNVNALELDDSALYLCASSFTVNTGELFFGEGSRLTVL.

CDR3 coding DNA: TGCGCCAGCAGTGATTCCGGGGGTGGCTACACCTTC. This codes for CASSDSGGGYTF. The gene calls are TRBV10-1 and TRBJ1-2; D is possibly TRBD1 (5 bases). Per germline, CDR1 WNHNN and CDR2 SYGVQD (reference sequence). V was trimmed by 3 bases and J by 7 bases, leaving 9 bases between them. The CDR3 is made up of 12 amino acids.

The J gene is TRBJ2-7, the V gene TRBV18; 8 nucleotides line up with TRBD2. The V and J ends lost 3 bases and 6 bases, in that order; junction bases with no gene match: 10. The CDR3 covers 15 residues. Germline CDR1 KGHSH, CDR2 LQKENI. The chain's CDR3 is CASSPPGLGPLEQYF. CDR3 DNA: TGTGCCAGCTCACCTCCGGGACTAGGACCCCTCGAGCAGTACTTC. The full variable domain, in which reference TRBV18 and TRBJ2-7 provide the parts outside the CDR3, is NAGVMQNPRHLVRRRGQEARLRCSPMKGHSHVYWYRQLPEEGLKFMVYLQKENIIDESGMPKERFSAEFPKEGPSILRIQQVVRGDSAAYFCASSPPGLGPLEQYFGPGTRLTVT.

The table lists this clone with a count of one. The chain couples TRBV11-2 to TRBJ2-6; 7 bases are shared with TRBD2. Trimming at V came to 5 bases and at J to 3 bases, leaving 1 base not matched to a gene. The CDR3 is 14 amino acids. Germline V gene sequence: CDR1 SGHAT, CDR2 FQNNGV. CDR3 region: CASSGGGGANVLTF. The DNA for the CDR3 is TGTGCCAGCAGCGGCGGGGGTGGGGCCAACGTCCTGACTTTC.

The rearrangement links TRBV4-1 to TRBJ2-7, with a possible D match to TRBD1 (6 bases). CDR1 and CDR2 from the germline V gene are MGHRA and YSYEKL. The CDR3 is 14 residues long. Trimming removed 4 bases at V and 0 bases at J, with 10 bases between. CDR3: CASSRTDSSYEQYF. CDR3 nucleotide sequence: TGCGCCAGCAGCCGGACAGACAGCTCCTACGAGCAGTACTTC.

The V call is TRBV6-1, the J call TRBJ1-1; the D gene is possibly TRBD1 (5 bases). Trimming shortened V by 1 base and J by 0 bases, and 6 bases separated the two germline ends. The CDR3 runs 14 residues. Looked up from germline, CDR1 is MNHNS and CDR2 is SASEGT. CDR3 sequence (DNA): TGTGCCAGCAGTGAAGACAGGATGAACACTGAAGCTTTCTTT. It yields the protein CASSEDRMNTEAFF.